The clone carrying this T cell receptor (beta chain) was detected a few times. No antigen is known for it. Every bit of the isolated RNA underwent reverse transcription, so sequencing read expressed TCRB transcripts. The assay was immunoSEQ multiplex PCR, and TCRdb's table has in-frame clones only and misses some. The table records around 300,000 clones, roughly 8% of them present only once. In germline, CDR1 is SGHTA, CDR2 FQGNSA. The CDR3 totals 15 residues. Trimming pared 5 bases from V and 12 bases from J, leaving 23 bases between. CD4+ naive, central memory, regulatory and stem cell-like memory subsets were isolated by sorting on CD45RO/CCR7/CD25/CD127/CD95/CD27. All of the sorted populations showed purity greater than 95%. The sample originates from a study of beta chain features in type 1 diabetes. Study-level points and caveats: All four CD4+ subsets from Type 1 diabetes patients carried moderately but significantly shorter TCRB CDR3s.

Sequenced: central memory CD4+ T cells from blood. The origin of this receptor is a woman aged 18-35 years in good health. V is TRBV7-2 and J is TRBJ2-1, with D possibly matching TRBD2 (5 bases). CDR3 protein: CASSPSRDLARVQFF. The CDR3 bases are TGTGCCAGCAGCCCATCCCGAGACCTGGCGAGGGTGCAGTTCTTC.